This T cell receptor (beta chain) was documented in a study of HIV-infected children after antiretroviral therapy interruption. In its sample, this clonotype was seen many times. Treatment meaning: PENTA 11 planned treatment interruption arm or continuous ART arm. Unique molecular identifiers were included in an RNA-based 3' RACE TCR library. One entry per CDR3 protein, called by TCRdb with MiXCR from the 3' RACE reads. The data contain 70,000 to 90,000 distinct CDR3 sequences, approximately 6.9% of them singletons. This receptor was obtained from a pool of human donors with HIV. The sample consisted of CD45RA+ CD4+ T cells from PBMCs, pooled from several time points, taken from a donor given antiretroviral therapy, either interrupted or continuous. Subset denoted: naive CD4+ CD45RA+ CD45RO- T cells.

The CDR3 nucleotides read TGTGCCAGCAGCCAACACCGGGCCACGCAGTATTTT. As protein: CASSQHRATQYF. V gene TRBV3-1 combines with J gene TRBJ2-3; D remains ambiguous. V dropped 2 bases and J dropped 9 bases, with 9 bases sitting between them. Germline CDR1 LGHDT, CDR2 YNNKEL (reference sequence). The CDR3 has 12 amino acids.